The 4 T cell receptor beta chains given below trace back to one sample, sequenced in a study of post-analysis software for immune sequencing data. General study findings and limits: Relative to controls, patients had roughly five TRBV segments at higher frequency, with TRBV5-6, TRBV5-1 and TRBV20-1 among these.

No cognate antigen is known for these TCRs. Built from TCR beta cDNA, the libraries had unique molecular identifiers in them. TCRdb passed the PCR reads through MiXCR, listing each CDR3 protein once. The sample contains 650,000 to 900,000 distinct CDR3 sequences, around 46% of which appear only once. Sequencing used blood. All receptors come from a girl aged 10 to 17 with multiple sclerosis.

The chain joins TRBV11-2 to TRBJ2-7; TRBD2 matches at 8 bases. With 5 bases clipped from V and 2 bases from J, the junction kept 11 bases outside the gene matches. Germline CDR1 and CDR2: SGHAT and FQNNGV. The CDR3 consists of 16 residues. DNA of the CDR3: TGTGCCAGCAGCCCCAAATCCGGGACTAGAACCTACGAGCAGTACTTC. This translates into CASSPKSGTRTYEQYF. Full variable domain (remainder filled in from reference TRBV11-2 and TRBJ2-7): EAGVAQSPRYKIIEKRQSVAFWCNPISGHATLYWYQQILGQGPKLLIQFQNNGVVDDSQLPKDRFSAERLKGVDSTLKIQPAKLEDSAVYLCASSPKSGTRTYEQYFGPGTRLTVT.

The chain uses TRBV28 and TRBJ2-1; TRBD2 matches at 12 bases. This CDR3 comprises 18 residues. V lost 4 bases to trimming and J lost 2 bases; unmatched junction nucleotides: 9. Germline V gene data show CDR1 as MDHEN and CDR2 as SYDVKM. The CDR3 nucleotides read TGTGCCAGCAGTTCCCGGACTAGCGGGGATGGGACCTACAATGAGCAGTTCTTC. It is translated as CASSSRTSGDGTYNEQFF.

The chain couples TRBV27 to TRBJ2-5; D is tentatively TRBD1 or TRBD2 (6 bases each). The CDR3 runs 14 residues. V was trimmed by 5 bases and J by 5 bases, leaving 15 bases between them. Germline V gives CDR1 MNHEY, CDR2 SMNVEV (reference sequence). The CDR3 spells CASSPNGGGETQYF. As DNA, the CDR3 is TGTGCCAGCAGTCCCAACGGGGGCGGGGAGACCCAGTACTTC.

The J gene is TRBJ1-5, the V gene TRBV20-1; tentatively, D is TRBD1 (5 bases). This CDR3 spans 17 amino acids. The ends were cut back, 0 bases at V and 2 bases at J, with 17 bases in the middle. CDR1 and CDR2 from the germline V gene are DFQATT and SNEGSKA (reference sequence). The CDR3 bases are TGCAGTGCTAGAGATAGGGGAGGTGACCTTGGCAATCAGCCCCAGCATTTT. This translates into CSARDRGGDLGNQPQHF.